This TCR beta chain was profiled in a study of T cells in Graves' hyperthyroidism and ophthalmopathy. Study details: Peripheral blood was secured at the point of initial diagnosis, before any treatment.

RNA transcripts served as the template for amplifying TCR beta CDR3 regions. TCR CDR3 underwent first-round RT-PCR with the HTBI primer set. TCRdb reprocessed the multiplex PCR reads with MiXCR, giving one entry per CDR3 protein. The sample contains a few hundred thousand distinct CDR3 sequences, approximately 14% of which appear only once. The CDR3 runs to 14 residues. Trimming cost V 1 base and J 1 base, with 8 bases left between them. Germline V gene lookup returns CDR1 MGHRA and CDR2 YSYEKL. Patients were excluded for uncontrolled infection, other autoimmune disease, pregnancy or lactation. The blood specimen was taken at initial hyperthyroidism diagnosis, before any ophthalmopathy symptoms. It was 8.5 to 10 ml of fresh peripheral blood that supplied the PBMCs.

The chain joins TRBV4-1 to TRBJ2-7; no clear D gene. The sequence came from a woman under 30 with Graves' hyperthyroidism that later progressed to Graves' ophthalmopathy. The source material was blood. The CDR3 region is CASSQAGGSYEQYF. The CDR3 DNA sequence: TGCGCCAGCAGCCAAGCGGGCGGATCCTACGAGCAGTACTTC.